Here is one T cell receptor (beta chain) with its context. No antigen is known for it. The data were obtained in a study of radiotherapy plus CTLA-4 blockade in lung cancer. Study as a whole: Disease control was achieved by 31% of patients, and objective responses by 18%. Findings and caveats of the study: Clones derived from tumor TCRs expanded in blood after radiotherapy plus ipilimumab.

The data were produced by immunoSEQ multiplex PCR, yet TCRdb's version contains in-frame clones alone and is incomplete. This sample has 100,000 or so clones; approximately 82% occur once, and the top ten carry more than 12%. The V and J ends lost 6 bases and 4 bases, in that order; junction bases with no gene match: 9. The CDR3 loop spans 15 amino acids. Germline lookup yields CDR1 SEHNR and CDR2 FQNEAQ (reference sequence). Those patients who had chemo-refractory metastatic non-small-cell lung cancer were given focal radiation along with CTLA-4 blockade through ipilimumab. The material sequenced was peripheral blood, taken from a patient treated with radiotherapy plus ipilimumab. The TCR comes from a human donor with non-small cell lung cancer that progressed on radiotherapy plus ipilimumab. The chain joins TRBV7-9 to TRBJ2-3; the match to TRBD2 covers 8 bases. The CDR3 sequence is CASSFSSGGADTQYF. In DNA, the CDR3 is TGTGCCAGCAGTTTTTCAAGCGGGGGAGCAGATACGCAGTATTTT.